These 17 T cell receptor beta chains were all obtained from the same sample, sequenced in a study of cytomegalovirus exposure and HLA in healthy donors. PCR used 60 Vbeta primers and 13 Jbeta primers. Produced via immunoSEQ multiplex PCR; TCRdb's table is partial and in-frame only. The sample has around 170,000 clones; about 77% are singletons. Material: PBMCs. All receptors come from a man aged 55 to 70 in good health and CMV-seronegative.

This chain uses TRBV28 with TRBJ2-1, with D tentatively TRBD2 (7 bases). Germline V gene lookup returns CDR1 MDHEN and CDR2 SYDVKM. CDR3 length: 13 amino acids. CDR3 bases: TGTGTCACCCTGGGGACATTGGGGGGGGAGCAGTTCTTC. This codes for CVTLGTLGGEQFF.

The rearrangement uses TRBV7-8 and TRBJ2-5; D is possibly TRBD2 (6 bases). The V end lost 7 bases, the J end lost 4 bases, and 13 bases lay between the germline ends. The CDR3 spans 13 residues. Germline lookup yields CDR1 SGHVS and CDR2 FQNEAQ. CDR3 DNA: TGTGCCAGCATCAAACGGGAGCGAGAGACCCAGTACTTC. It codes for CASIKRERETQYF.

About this clone itself: At one end the junction does not follow the germline gene, possibly because of a read error. The chain uses TRBV19 and TRBJ1-5; possibly TRBD1 for D (6 bases). Germline assignment: CDR1 LNHDA and CDR2 SQIVND (reference sequence). This CDR3 has 15 amino acids. The CDR3 is CASSIGGRVNQPQNF. CDR3 DNA: TGTGCCAGTAGTATTGGGGGCAGGGTCAATCAGCCCCAGAATTTT.

The chain uses TRBV19 and TRBJ2-5, with D perhaps matching TRBD2 (5 bases). The J call may be faulty, since TRBJ2-7 better matches the DNA end. Germline V gene data show CDR1 as LNHDA and CDR2 as SQIVND (reference sequence). This CDR3 contains 13 residues. CDR3 DNA: TGTGCCAGTAGTATAGGAGGGATCTACGAGCAGTACTTC. It translates to CASSIGGIYEQYF.

The V and J genes are TRBV19 and TRBJ2-7; D might be TRBD1 (5 bases). Trimming pared 5 bases from V and 0 bases from J, leaving 11 bases between. The length of the CDR3 is 14 residues. CDR1 and CDR2 (germline): LNHDA, SQIVND (reference sequence). The CDR3 DNA is TGTGCCAGTAGTTTGGGGCTCAGCTCCTACGAGCAGTACTTC. Translated, it gives CASSLGLSSYEQYF.

The rearrangement links TRBV9 to TRBJ1-2; weak D call: TRBD1 (5 bases). The V gene's germline CDR1 is SGDLS and CDR2 YYNGEE. The CDR3 length is 15 residues. Trimming removed 0 bases from V and 4 bases from J, with 13 bases in between. CDR3 nucleotide sequence: TGTGCCAGCAGCGTAGTAGACAGACTCTTCTATGGCTACACCTTC. It codes for CASSVVDRLFYGYTF.

This clone was recorded only once. The chain is built from TRBV7-8 and TRBJ2-1, with 8 bases that match TRBD2. The CDR3 extends over 14 amino acids. The J segment lost 11 bases and the V segment lost 5 bases, leaving 11 bases of the junction unmatched. Germline values: CDR1 SGHVS, CDR2 FQNEAQ. The CDR3 DNA is TGTGCCAGCAGCGAGCTAGGACTAGCTATGAAGCAGTTCTTC. Amino acid sequence: CASSELGLAMKQFF.

V gene TRBV7-3 combines with J gene TRBJ2-2; TRBD1 agrees at 8 bases. J was trimmed by 5 bases and V by 5 bases; bases with no gene match: 10. From germline, CDR1 is SGHTA and CDR2 FQGTGA. There are 16 residues in the CDR3. The CDR3 spells CASSPRGQGITGELFF. CDR3 nucleotide sequence: TGTGCCAGCAGCCCAAGAGGACAGGGAATTACCGGGGAGCTGTTTTTT.

The CDR3 DNA follows: TGTGCCAGCAGTTACGGTCGAGAATACTACAATGAGCAGTTCTTC. Translating gives CASSYGREYYNEQFF. The rearrangement links TRBV6-5 to TRBJ2-1; no reliable D call. The CDR3 is 15 residues long. Per germline, CDR1 MNHEY and CDR2 SVGAGI. With 2 bases removed from V and 3 bases from J, the gap between germline ends came to 11 bases.

V is TRBV19 and J is TRBJ1-4, with TRBD1 matching 8 bases. The junction had 15 bases not matched to a gene; V was cut back by 8 bases and J by 4 bases. This CDR3 is 17 amino acids long. CDR1 is LNHDA, CDR2 SQIVND, per germline (reference sequence). The CDR3 DNA follows: TGTGCCAGTCTTCCGGGACACCTAACAGGGGGTAATGAAAAACTGTTTTTT. This encodes CASLPGHLTGGNEKLFF.

The chain links TRBV5-4 to TRBJ2-2, with TRBD2 matching over 10 bases. Germline loops: CDR1 SGHNT, CDR2 YYREEE (reference sequence). The CDR3 spans 15 residues. Trimming removed 0 bases from V and 5 bases from J; junction bases left unmatched: 1. The CDR3, as DNA: TGTGCCAGCAGCTTGGCACTAGCGGGGACCGGGGAGCTGTTTTTT. Its translation is CASSLALAGTGELFF.

The V gene is TRBV4-3, the J gene TRBJ2-3; 10 bases line up with TRBD2. Germline CDR1 LGHNA, CDR2 YSLEER. The CDR3 spans 15 residues. V lost 0 bases to trimming and J lost 8 bases; unmatched junction nucleotides: 5. DNA of the CDR3: TGCGCCAGCAGCCAAGAGGGCCTAGCGGGAGCTACGCAGTATTTT. Protein sequence: CASSQEGLAGATQYF.

Points on this clone: Other DNA sequences within the sample encode an identical CDR3. This chain joins TRBV7-2 and TRBJ2-7, with TRBD1 identical over 9 bases. The V and J ends lost 0 bases and 2 bases, in that order; junction bases with no gene match: 2. CDR1 is SGHTA, CDR2 FQGNSA, per germline. The CDR3 totals 15 residues. CDR3 region: CASSLAGTGPYEQYF. The CDR3 DNA sequence: TGTGCCAGCAGCTTAGCCGGGACAGGGCCCTACGAGCAGTACTTC.

V usage is TRBV21-1 and J usage is TRBJ2-7; the table calls TRBD2, which could not be checked here. TRBV21-1 is tagged as a pseudogene. This CDR3 contains 16 residues. This chain's CDR3 is CASSPPGTSGIYEQYF. CDR3 DNA sequence: TGTGCCAGCAGCCCCCCCGGGACTAGCGGGATTTACGAGCAGTACTTC.

The rearrangement links TRBV4-2 to TRBJ2-3, with TRBD1 as a possible D gene (6 bases). V was trimmed by 1 base and J by 4 bases, leaving 21 bases between them. Germline CDR1 LGHNA, CDR2 YNFKEQ. CDR3 size: 18 residues. The DNA for the CDR3 is TGTGCCAGCAGCCAAGTTACAGGGCCCGAGATTCTCCCAGATACGCAGTATTTT. Its protein product is CASSQVTGPEILPDTQYF.

The chain combines TRBV7-2 with TRBJ1-5, with D unresolved. Germline V lookup: CDR1 SGHTA, CDR2 FQGNSA. V lost 1 base and J 6 bases, leaving 7 bases between the germline ends. The CDR3 is 13 residues long. The CDR3 reads CASSLGSAQPQHF. The CDR3 region has the DNA TGTGCCAGCAGCTTAGGCAGTGCTCAGCCCCAGCATTTT.

This clone was detected only a few times. At one end the junction does not follow the germline gene, possibly because of a read error. The chain recombines TRBV2 with TRBJ1-2; D is uncertain. The CDR3 spans 13 residues. The V gene's germline CDR1 is SNHLY and CDR2 FYNNEI. The CDR3 spells CASSKRSREGYPF. CDR3 sequence (DNA): TGTGCCAGCAGTAAAAGGTCCCGGGAGGGCTACCCCTTC.